Following are 5 T cell receptor beta chains from one sample sequenced in a study of T cell responses to AZD1222 COVID-19 vaccine. The method was immunoSEQ multiplex PCR; TCRdb's version includes in-frame clones alone and lacks a portion of them. The table lists about 39,000 clones, about 88% of them singletons. The starting material was peripheral blood, obtained 28 days after the second dose of the MenACWY control vaccine. These receptors all stem from an adult who received the MenACWY meningococcal vaccine as a control.

This chain uses TRBV10-2 with TRBJ2-1, with D unclear. CDR1 and CDR2 (germline): WSHSY, SAAADI. This CDR3 is 13 amino acids long. With 7 bases removed from V and 0 bases from J, the gap between germline ends came to 7 bases. The CDR3 loop reads CASTKSSYNEQFF. CDR3 coding DNA: TGCGCCAGCACTAAGAGCTCCTACAATGAGCAGTTCTTC.

The rearrangement joins TRBV9 to TRBJ2-1; 10 bases match TRBD2. The CDR3 has 16 amino acids. CDR1 and CDR2 (germline): SGDLS, YYNGEE. The trim removed 0 bases at V and 3 bases at J, leaving 3 bases unmatched. CDR3 protein: CASSVVGTSDYNEQFF. The CDR3 DNA is TGTGCCAGCAGCGTAGTTGGGACTAGCGACTACAATGAGCAGTTCTTC.

The chain is built from TRBV2 and TRBJ2-3, with a possible D match to TRBD1 (6 bases). Germline-derived CDR1 and CDR2 are SNHLY and FYNNEI. V was cut by 6 bases and J by 1 base, with 11 bases left in between. This CDR3 has 14 residues. The CDR3 DNA is TGTGCCAGCAGGGACAGTTATGGCACAGATACGCAGTATTTT. It codes for CASRDSYGTDTQYF.

This clone was picked up one time. The genes are TRBV19 and TRBJ1-2, with D unclear. Germline V CDR1 and CDR2: LNHDA, SQIVND (reference sequence). This CDR3 spans 14 amino acids. V was shortened by 7 bases and J by 7 bases, with 19 bases between the two germline ends. In nucleotides, the CDR3 is TGTGCCAGTACCCTCGACGGTACGAGCAGTGGCTACACCTTC. Encoded protein: CASTLDGTSSGYTF.

This chain links TRBV6-5 with TRBJ1-1, with D unclear. The CDR3 is made up of 13 amino acids. Trimming removed 0 bases at V and 5 bases at J, with 7 bases between. Germline lookup yields CDR1 MNHEY and CDR2 SVGAGI. CDR3 protein: CASSYSKLTEAFF. The CDR3 DNA follows: TGTGCCAGCAGTTACTCGAAATTGACTGAAGCTTTCTTT.